The clone carrying this T cell receptor (beta chain) turned up a few times. Antigen specificity is unknown. The CDR3 covers 11 residues. V lost 3 bases and J lost 8; bases outside the gene matches: 0. The V gene's germline CDR1 is GTSNPN and CDR2 SVGIG (reference sequence). The sample comes from a study of cytomegalovirus exposure and HLA in healthy donors. Findings and limits, study-wide: Accounts indicate the classifier identified cytomegalovirus status with strong specificity and sensitivity. Most TCR sequences were seen very rarely across donors, but some public TCRs occurred in many.

Profiling relied on immunoSEQ multiplex PCR, and the TCRdb table lists in-frame clones only, not all of them. Altogether more than 140,000 clones are present, 85% to 90% being singletons, with the ten largest covering 3% to 3.5%. The approximately 120-subject validation cohort, separate from the approximately 630-subject first cohort, included the donors. Sequenced input: PBMCs. This chain uses TRBV30 with TRBJ1-1; 10 bases align to TRBD1. This TCR derives from a woman aged 18-29 years in good health and CMV-seropositive. The DNA for the CDR3 is TGTGCCTGGAGGGACAGGGGGGAAGCTTTCTTT. It specifies CAWRDRGEAFF.